Given below is one TCR beta chain in context. At survey level, the immunoSEQ assay was run in its v3.0 version. Profiled with immunoSEQ multiplex PCR; TCRdb holds only in-frame clones, not every one. This sample has roughly 30,000 clones, with 80% to 90% found just once. The data stem from a study of long-term antiretroviral therapy in people with HIV. Trimming took off 0 bases at V and 6 bases at J, with 10 bases between the two ends. CDR3 length equals 13 residues. CDR1 is SGHDT and CDR2 is YYEEEE in the germline V gene. Here the sequenced sample was unsorted PBMCs, taken 0.8 years before starting antiretroviral therapy. The sequence was obtained from a man younger than 30 with HIV. The V gene is TRBV5-6, the J gene TRBJ2-7; D may be TRBD1 (6 bases). The CDR3 sequence: CASSLGRGGEQYF. The CDR3 nucleotides are TGTGCCAGCAGCTTGGGGAGAGGGGGCGAGCAGTACTTC.